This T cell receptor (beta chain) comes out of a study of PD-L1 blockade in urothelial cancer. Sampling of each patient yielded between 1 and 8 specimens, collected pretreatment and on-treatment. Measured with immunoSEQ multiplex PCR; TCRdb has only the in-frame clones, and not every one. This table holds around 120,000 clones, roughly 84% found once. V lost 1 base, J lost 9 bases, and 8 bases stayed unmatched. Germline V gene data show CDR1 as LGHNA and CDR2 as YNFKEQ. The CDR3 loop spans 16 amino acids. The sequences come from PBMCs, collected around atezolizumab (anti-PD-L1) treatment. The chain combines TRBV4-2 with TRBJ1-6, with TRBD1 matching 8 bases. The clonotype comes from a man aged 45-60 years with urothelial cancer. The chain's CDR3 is CASSQVGRGQGSPLHF. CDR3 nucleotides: TGTGCCAGCAGCCAAGTAGGCAGGGGGCAAGGTTCACCCCTCCACTTT.